This section outlines one T cell receptor beta chain sequence together with its context. Its cognate antigen is unknown. Between the trimmed V and J ends, which lost 8 bases and 5 bases, there was a span of 13 bases. The CDR3 is 13 residues long. Germline lookup yields CDR1 MDHEN and CDR2 SYDVKM. Expressed TCRB transcripts got sequenced, as all isolated RNA was reverse transcribed. Produced via immunoSEQ multiplex PCR; TCRdb's table is partial and in-frame only. The top ten clones hold 0.03% to 0.04% of a sample with about 710,000 clones, over 13% of them seen once. The data were taken from a study of beta chain features in type 1 diabetes. Study-wide results and limits: The VDJ junctions of type 1 diabetes patients carried fewer insertions and more deletions. Across all four CD4+ subsets, people with type 1 diabetes showed modestly shorter TCRB CDR3s.

The sequencing sample was made of naive CD4+ T cells from blood. The chain carries TRBV28 and TRBJ1-5; D unresolved. The TCR originated in a man between 18 and 29 years old with type 1 diabetes. CDR3 nucleotides: TGTGCCAGCCGCCCCGGGCGTCATCAGCCCCAGCATTTT. Its translation is CASRPGRHQPQHF.